This is a list of T cell receptor beta chains from one sample in a study of T-cell memory formation after mild COVID-19. In TCRdb, the 5' RACE reads were re-called with MiXCR into one record per CDR3 protein. The sample yields about 350,000 distinct CDR3 sequences, roughly an eighth seen once. The sequencing input was PBMCs or a T cell subset sorted from them (not recorded which). The receptors here all came from a man between 18 and 29 years old who had mild COVID-19 (a few samples of this study predate the infection). Cell type and time point are not known. The CDR3 runs from the conserved cysteine through the conserved F or W. The D gene is left open where the match is weak. Clone size is given for some rows only: seen once, a few or many times, or a class if the clone is expanded.

J: TRBJ1-1
D: NA
V: TRBV7-6
size: few
DNA: TGTGCCAGCAGCTTAGAGATTCGCCCCGGGGCAGGGAGCACTGAAGCTTTCTTT
CDR3: CASSLEIRPGAGSTEAFF

J: TRBJ1-6
D: NA
V: TRBV6-6
size: NA
DNA: TGTGCCAGCAGTTACGGGGAAATTTCACCCCTCCACTTT
CDR3: CASSYGEISPLHF

J: TRBJ2-1
D: TRBD1
V: TRBV6-5
size: few
DNA: TGTGCCAGCACGCTATACCGGGACAGGGGGTATAATGAGCAGTTCTTC
CDR3: CASTLYRDRGYNEQFF

J: TRBJ2-5
D: NA
V: TRBV4-3
size: NA
DNA: TGCGCCAGCAGCCAAGATTGGGGCTCTTCCCAAGAGACCCAGTACTTC
CDR3: CASSQDWGSSQETQYF

J: TRBJ2-1
D: NA
V: TRBV20-1
size: NA
DNA: TGCAGTGCTAGAGGTCCCGTTGGCAATGAGCAGTTCTTC
CDR3: CSARGPVGNEQFF

J: TRBJ2-5
D: TRBD1
V: TRBV29-1
size: NA
DNA: TGCAGCGTTGTAGCCCTTAGGACAGGGTGGACGGAGACCCAGTACTTC
CDR3: CSVVALRTGWTETQYF

J: TRBJ2-7
D: TRBD2
V: TRBV2
size: NA
DNA: TGTGCCAGCAGCTCACTAGCGGACGAGCAGTACTTC
CDR3: CASSSLADEQYF

J: TRBJ2-3
D: TRBD2
V: TRBV6-2/TRBV6-3
size: NA
DNA: TGTGCCAGCAGTTCCTTTATCGGGGGGACAGATACGCAGTATTTT
CDR3: CASSSFIGGTDTQYF

J: TRBJ1-1
D: NA
V: TRBV6-5
size: many
DNA: TGTGCCAGCAGCCGACGAAACACTGAAGCTTTCTTT
CDR3: CASSRRNTEAFF

J: TRBJ1-5
D: TRBD1
V: TRBV6-2/TRBV6-3
size: few
DNA: TGTGCCAGCAGCATCCCGGGACAGGGGGTTAATCAGCCCCAGCATTTT
CDR3: CASSIPGQGVNQPQHF

J: TRBJ2-3
D: NA
V: TRBV3-1
size: few
DNA: TGTGCCAGCAGTATTGGACTGGGCACAGATACGCAGTATTTT
CDR3: CASSIGLGTDTQYF

J: TRBJ2-2
D: NA
V: TRBV7-3
size: few
DNA: TGTGCCAGCAGCCTTGGGGTGTGGGGTGTGGACACCGGGGAGCTGTTTTTT
CDR3: CASSLGVWGVDTGELFF

J: TRBJ2-3
D: NA
V: TRBV7-2
size: many
DNA: TGTGCCAGCAGCTTAGCTCGTACAGATACGCAGTATTTT
CDR3: CASSLARTDTQYF

J: TRBJ2-3
D: NA
V: TRBV5-6
size: few
DNA: TGTGCCAGCAGCTTGGGGCCTGGCACAGATACGCAGTATTTT
CDR3: CASSLGPGTDTQYF

J: TRBJ2-7
D: TRBD1
V: TRBV19
size: few
DNA: TGTGCCAGTAGCCATTCGACAGGGATGGACTACGAGCAGTACTTC
CDR3: CASSHSTGMDYEQYF

J: TRBJ2-2
D: NA
V: TRBV11-3
size: few
DNA: TGTGCCAGCAGCTCCCCGACCCTAACGACAGCGAACACCGGGGAGCTGTTTTTT
CDR3: CASSSPTLTTANTGELFF

J: TRBJ2-2
D: TRBD1
V: TRBV5-1
size: few
DNA: TGCGCCAGCAGCTTCGGGACAGGGTGGATCGGGGAGCTGTTTTTT
CDR3: CASSFGTGWIGELFF

J: TRBJ2-3
D: TRBD2
V: TRBV5-1
size: NA
DNA: TGCGCCAGCAGCCCGAGCGGGGGAGGTCTGGTAGATACGCAGTATTTT
CDR3: CASSPSGGGLVDTQYF

J: TRBJ2-3
D: NA
V: TRBV4-3
size: few
DNA: TGCGCCAGCAGCCAAAAAGGTGGTTGGGGGGACACAGATACGCAGTATTTT
CDR3: CASSQKGGWGDTDTQYF

J: TRBJ2-7
D: TRBD1
V: TRBV7-2
size: NA
DNA: TGTGCCAGCAGCTTCTCCGGGACAGGACTGGGCGAGCAGTACTTC
CDR3: CASSFSGTGLGEQYF

J: TRBJ2-1
D: TRBD2
V: TRBV7-6
size: many
DNA: TGTGCCAGCAGCTTTAGCGGGGGGTACTACAATGAGCAGTTCTTC
CDR3: CASSFSGGYYNEQFF

J: TRBJ2-1
D: NA
V: TRBV7-8
size: few
DNA: TGTGCCAGCAGATTTCAAGGGGGGCCTTACAATGAGCAGTTCTTC
CDR3: CASRFQGGPYNEQFF

J: TRBJ2-1
D: TRBD1
V: TRBV18
size: NA
DNA: TGTGCCAGCTCACCATCTGCGCAGGGGGAGTTAGGTGAGCAGTTCTTC
CDR3: CASSPSAQGELGEQFF

J: TRBJ1-1
D: NA
V: TRBV12-3/TRBV12-4
size: NA
DNA: TGTGCCAGCCCTCCTTTGCAGACTGAAGCTTTCTTT
CDR3: CASPPLQTEAFF

J: TRBJ2-3
D: NA
V: TRBV28
size: few
DNA: TGTGCCAGCAGATACGGCAGCTACCGCACAGATACGCAGTATTTT
CDR3: CASRYGSYRTDTQYF

J: TRBJ2-5
D: NA
V: TRBV4-1
size: few
DNA: TGCGCCAGCAGCCAAGTGATTAGAGAGACCCAGTACTTC
CDR3: CASSQVIRETQYF

J: TRBJ2-2
D: NA
V: TRBV7-2
size: NA
DNA: TGTGCCAGCACTAAGACCTGGGTCTCCGGGGAGCTGTTTTTT
CDR3: CASTKTWVSGELFF

J: TRBJ1-1
D: NA
V: TRBV6-2/TRBV6-3
size: NA
DNA: TGTGCCAGCAGTATACCTAGTAGGGCGCTGAGAGCTTTCTTT
CDR3: CASSIPSRALRAFF

J: TRBJ2-2
D: NA
V: TRBV11-2
size: few
DNA: TGTGCCAGCAGCTTAGCAAGGGTCGGGGAGCTGTTTTTT
CDR3: CASSLARVGELFF

J: TRBJ2-5
D: TRBD1
V: TRBV6-1
size: NA
DNA: TGTGCCAGTCAGAGGGACAGGGGGGAGTCCCAGTACTTC
CDR3: CASQRDRGESQYF

J: TRBJ1-1
D: NA
V: TRBV5-1
size: many
DNA: TGCGCCAGCAGCTTGGCCCTGGGGTCCCCTGAAGCTTTCTTT
CDR3: CASSLALGSPEAFF

J: TRBJ1-5
D: TRBD1
V: TRBV5-1
size: few
DNA: TGCGCCAGCAGCCCGCCGGGACAGGTCCTATCACCCCAGCATTTT
CDR3: CASSPPGQVLSPQHF

J: TRBJ1-1
D: NA
V: TRBV3-1
size: NA
DNA: TGTGCCAGCAGCCAAACGGGGGTGACAGAAGCTTTCTTT
CDR3: CASSQTGVTEAFF

J: TRBJ1-1
D: NA
V: TRBV12-3/TRBV12-4
size: NA
DNA: TGTGCCAGCAGCCAACTGACAGGTTTTGAAGCTTTCTTT
CDR3: CASSQLTGFEAFF

J: TRBJ2-1
D: NA
V: TRBV10-3
size: NA
DNA: TGTGCCATCTCAGCGACAGCCTACAATGAGCAGTTCTTC
CDR3: CAISATAYNEQFF

J: TRBJ1-1
D: NA
V: TRBV28
size: few
DNA: TGTGCCAGCAGCTACCCCCGGGCAGGGACCCACACTGAAGCTTTCTTT
CDR3: CASSYPRAGTHTEAFF

J: TRBJ1-5
D: NA
V: TRBV28
size: NA
DNA: TGTGCCAGCAGTTTGCCTAATAGCAATCAGCCCCAGCATTTT
CDR3: CASSLPNSNQPQHF

J: TRBJ1-4
D: NA
V: TRBV19
size: NA
DNA: TGTGCCACCGAGTACTATGAAAAACTGTTTTTT
CDR3: CATEYYEKLFF

J: TRBJ1-6
D: TRBD1
V: TRBV7-9
size: NA
DNA: TGTGCCAGCAGGATGGACAGGGGGTCGTCCTATAATTCACCCCTCCACTTT
CDR3: CASRMDRGSSYNSPLHF

J: TRBJ2-3
D: NA
V: TRBV10-3
size: NA
DNA: TGTGCCACCGCCCCCGGCGGAGATACGCAGTATTTT
CDR3: CATAPGGDTQYF

J: TRBJ2-2
D: NA
V: TRBV5-1
size: many
DNA: TGCGCCAGCTTAGGCCGTGCCACCGGGGAGCTGTTTTTT
CDR3: CASLGRATGELFF

J: TRBJ1-4
D: NA
V: TRBV20-1
size: NA
DNA: TGCAGTGCTAGAGATCTAGGGGGAAATGAAAAACTGTTTTTT
CDR3: CSARDLGGNEKLFF

J: TRBJ2-7
D: NA
V: TRBV5-1
size: few
DNA: TGCGCCAGCAGCTTGGAGCGGCTAGACTACTACGAGCAGTACTTC
CDR3: CASSLERLDYYEQYF

J: TRBJ2-7
D: NA
V: TRBV21-1
size: NA
DNA: TGTGCCAGCAGCTTGGGGGGACTAGCGGGGAGCTCCTACGAGCAGTACTTC
CDR3: CASSLGGLAGSSYEQYF

J: TRBJ2-5
D: NA
V: TRBV6-2/TRBV6-3
size: NA
DNA: TGTGCCCTAAGCGGCGAAAGCAAGACCCAGTACTTC
CDR3: CALSGESKTQYF